This T cell receptor (beta chain) was captured by sequencing in a study of cytomegalovirus exposure and HLA in healthy donors. Use of 60 Vbeta and 13 Jbeta primers characterized the PCR. Assay used: immunoSEQ multiplex PCR; TCRdb lists only in-frame clones, some missing. The sample includes more than 50,000 clones, around 72% of them seen just once. A single count supports this clone. CDR3 length equals 14 residues. Per the germline V gene, CDR1 is MGHRA and CDR2 is YSYEKL. V shed 2 bases and J shed 2 bases, with 7 bases lying between them. This chain links TRBV4-1 with TRBJ2-1, with D tentatively TRBD1 (5 bases). This receptor was taken from a woman between 50 and 59 years old in good health and CMV-seropositive. Input material: PBMCs. For the CDR3, the DNA is TGCGCCAGCAGCCAACAGGGTACCTACAATGAGCAGTTCTTC. Translated, it gives CASSQQGTYNEQFF.